These 15 T cell receptor beta chains were all obtained from the same sample, sequenced in a study of breast tumors, draining lymph nodes, adjacent tissues. Axillary draining lymph nodes of breast cancer patients supplied the node samples. MiXCR, run by TCRdb on the multiplex PCR reads, gives a single entry per CDR3 protein. The profile shows approximately 300,000 distinct CDR3 sequences, 30% of them singletons. Sequencing used axillary lymph node tissue. The receptors derive from a female donor with breast cancer. Some clones in this sample may be carry-over from other donors' samples.

This clonotype has ten or more counts. The chain is built from TRBV20-1 and TRBJ2-2; D is uncertain. V lost 3 bases, J lost 0 bases, and 20 bases lay in between. Germline CDR1 DFQATT, CDR2 SNEGSKA (reference sequence). This CDR3 region has 18 residues. The CDR3 spells CSARTQLGPIANTGELFF. Written as DNA, the CDR3 is TGCAGTGCTAGGACCCAGCTAGGGCCCATTGCGAACACCGGGGAGCTGTTTTTT.

At least ten counts were recorded for this clonotype. DNA of the CDR3: TGTGCCAGCAGCTTAAGACTGCCCAAGAGCGGGGAACCACCGGGGGAGCTGTTTTTT. Amino acids: CASSLRLPKSGEPPGELFF. The gene calls are TRBV7-9 and TRBJ2-2; 7 bases fit TRBD2. V was clipped by 2 bases and J by 8 bases; unmatched bases: 20. Germline V gene lookup returns CDR1 SEHNR and CDR2 FQNEAQ (reference sequence). There are 19 residues in the CDR3.

In its sample, this clonotype was seen many times. V usage is TRBV5-1 and J usage is TRBJ2-7; 15 nucleotides line up with TRBD2. The V segment lost 4 bases and the J segment 4 bases; nucleotides outside the gene matches: 9. The CDR3 totals 17 residues. Germline CDR1 and CDR2: SGHRS and YFSETQ. Here the CDR3 reads CASSTGLAGGEGYEQYF. The CDR3 DNA is TGCGCCAGCAGCACCGGACTAGCGGGAGGGGAGGGTTACGAGCAGTACTTC.

Many counts were recorded for this clonotype. J is TRBJ2-5 and V is TRBV7-2; TRBD1 matches 7 bases. There are 13 residues in the CDR3. The V segment lost 5 bases and the J segment 5 bases; nucleotides outside the gene matches: 5. Germline CDR1 reads SGHTA; CDR2 reads FQGNSA. CDR3 loop: CASSGTARETQYF. The CDR3 region has the DNA TGTGCCAGCAGCGGGACAGCGCGGGAGACCCAGTACTTC.

This clonotype has at least ten counts. The CDR3 coding sequence is TGTGCCAGTAGTATGAGAGAGGGGGCCCCCGGGGCCTACGAGCAGTACTTC. As protein: CASSMREGAPGAYEQYF. The genes are TRBV19 and TRBJ2-7; 7 nucleotides line up with TRBD1. Germline CDR1 and CDR2: LNHDA and SQIVND (reference sequence). The trim removed 3 bases at V and 2 bases at J, leaving 13 bases unmatched. The length of the CDR3 is 17 residues.

This clonotype was detected many times. The chain combines TRBV20-1 with TRBJ2-7; TRBD2 aligns across 7 bases. V lost 1 base to trimming and J lost 1 base; unmatched junction nucleotides: 10. Germline CDR1 reads DFQATT; CDR2 reads SNEGSKA (reference sequence). The CDR3 is made up of 16 amino acids. CDR3 DNA: TGCAGTGCTAGAGGGGGGAGCGGGACCTCTTCCTACGAGCAGTACTTC. Its protein is CSARGGSGTSSYEQYF.

This clonotype has ten or more counts. The chain couples TRBV20-1 to TRBJ2-3; either TRBD1 or TRBD2 may supply D (5 bases each). The CDR3 has 12 amino acids. The germline V and J ends were trimmed by 5 bases and 9 bases, with 15 bases remaining between them. From germline, CDR1 is DFQATT and CDR2 SNEGSKA (reference sequence). This CDR3 is CSAALGGGTQYF. CDR3 in DNA: TGCAGTGCTGCCCTGGGTGGGGGAACGCAGTATTTT.

With regard to this clonotype: A much larger clone lies a single base off, so this may be a read error. V usage is TRBV3-1 and J usage is TRBJ1-2, with 7 bases lining up with TRBD1. The V and J ends lost 1 base and 8 bases, in that order; junction bases with no gene match: 10. The CDR3 sequence is 15 residues long. Germline V CDR1 and CDR2: LGHDT, YNNKEL (reference sequence). The CDR3 DNA is TGTGCCAGCAGCCAAGTACAGACAGGGAGGGAGGGCTACACCTTC. Residues: CASSQVQTGREGYTF.

This sequence joins TRBV20-1 and TRBJ2-1, with a tentative D call TRBD2 (6 bases). V lost 3 bases and J 3 bases, leaving 24 bases between the germline ends. Germline V gene data show CDR1 as DFQATT and CDR2 as SNEGSKA (reference sequence). The CDR3 consists of 18 residues. The CDR3 nucleotides read TGCAGTGCTAGTGGCGGGATTAGCTGGGAGAAGTTCTACAATGAGCAGTTCTTC. This gives the protein CSASGGISWEKFYNEQFF.

This clonotype is a singleton in its sample. Just one base apart from a much larger clone, this may be a read error. The chain employs TRBV5-6 and TRBJ2-7; no clear D. Trimming cost V 1 base and J 2 bases, with 13 bases left between them. This CDR3 has 15 residues. CDR1 SGHDT and CDR2 YYEEEE come from the germline V gene. The CDR3 DNA reads TGTGCCAGCAGCTTGAAGAGGACCGGACCCTACGAGCAGTACTTC. This translates into CASSLKRTGPYEQYF.

As concerns this clonotype: A much larger clone lies a single base off, so this may be a read error. The genes are TRBV9 and TRBJ2-1; TRBD1 might be the D (5 bases). The germline V gene encodes CDR1 SGDLS and CDR2 YYNGEE. The CDR3 covers 12 residues. The CDR3 nucleotides are TGTGCCAGCAGCGTAGAGGACAATGAGCAGTCCTTC. Its protein is CASSVEDNEQSF.

This clonotype was observed at least ten times. The rearrangement joins TRBV15 to TRBJ1-4, with 9 positions matching TRBD1. Germline V gene lookup returns CDR1 LNHNV and CDR2 YYDKDF (reference sequence). After removal of 5 bases from V and 5 bases from J, the junction contained 3 bases not matched to a gene. The length of the CDR3 is 14 residues. The CDR3 DNA sequence: TGTGCCACCAGCTGGACAGGGGAGAATGAAAAACTGTTTTTT. Its protein product is CATSWTGENEKLFF.

A word on this clonotype: A read error may be the cause here, since a much bigger clone is one base away. This chain's CDR3 is CSARAPLGDEQFF. Written as DNA, the CDR3 is TGCAGTGCTAGAGCCCCACTAGGGGATGAGCAGTTCTTC. The chain employs TRBV20-1 and TRBJ2-1; TRBD1 or TRBD2 may be the D gene (5 bases each). Germline CDR1 DFQATT, CDR2 SNEGSKA (reference sequence). V lost 1 base and J 8 bases, leaving 12 bases between the germline ends. The CDR3 is 13 residues long.

This clonotype came up many times. This chain links TRBV2 with TRBJ2-2; weak D call: TRBD1 (6 bases). Germline lookup yields CDR1 SNHLY and CDR2 FYNNEI. This CDR3 contains 14 residues. V lost 11 bases to trimming and J lost 0 bases, with 13 bases between them. CDR3 sequence reads: CAGQRQANTGELFF. For the CDR3, the DNA is TGTGCCGGCCAGCGACAGGCGAACACCGGGGAGCTGTTTTTT.

This clonotype was seen a handful of times. The junction and the germline gene differ at one end; a read error may be behind it. CDR3 sequence reads: CASSRQGLADTRYF. The CDR3 coding sequence is TGTGCCAGCAGTAGACAGGGGTTGGCAGATACGCGGTATTTT. The rearrangement joins TRBV6-5 to TRBJ2-3; TRBD1 matches at 8 bases. The germline V gene has CDR1 MNHEY and CDR2 SVGAGI. The CDR3 covers 14 residues.